The 6 T cell receptor beta chains reported below all come from one sample, sequenced in a study of blood T cell repertoires in COVID-19. The assay was immunoSEQ multiplex PCR, and TCRdb's table has in-frame clones only and misses some. The sample yields 350,000 or so clones, under 95% seen once. The sample taken for sequencing was PBMCs or T cells enriched from blood (not recorded which). The receptors originated from a woman aged 25-40 years who had recovered from COVID-19.

The chain employs TRBV7-2 and TRBJ2-7, with 9 bases that match TRBD1. Trimming removed 4 bases from V and 5 bases from J; junction bases left unmatched: 3. CDR1 and CDR2 (germline): SGHTA, FQGNSA. CDR3 length: 13 residues. As DNA, the CDR3 is TGTGCCAGCAGCTGGGACAGGGTCGACGAGCAGTACTTC. Translating it yields CASSWDRVDEQYF.

The rearrangement links TRBV5-4 to TRBJ2-6, with D unresolved. The V gene's germline CDR1 is SGHNT and CDR2 YYREEE (reference sequence). The CDR3 is 15 residues long. V was cut by 2 bases and J by 0 bases, with 6 bases left in between. This CDR3 reads CASSFYSSGANVLTF. The CDR3 region has the DNA TGTGCCAGCAGCTTTTACAGCTCTGGGGCCAACGTCCTGACTTTC.

The CDR3 sequence is CASSPTRDRGNEQFF. CDR3 bases: TGTGCCAGCAGCCCTACCCGGGACAGGGGGAATGAGCAGTTCTTC. The chain recombines TRBV28 with TRBJ2-1; 11 bases are shared with TRBD1. Unmatched junction bases numbered 8, after V lost 6 bases and J lost 7 bases. Germline V gives CDR1 MDHEN, CDR2 SYDVKM. There are 15 residues in the CDR3.

The gene calls are TRBV7-3 and TRBJ2-4; 10 nucleotides agree with TRBD2. Losses at the gene ends were 5 bases for V and 2 bases for J; bases not matched to a gene: 6. The CDR3 contains 16 residues. The germline V gene encodes CDR1 SGHTA and CDR2 FQGTGA. The CDR3 protein is CASSLAGDLSKNIQYF. In nucleotides, the CDR3 is TGTGCCAGCAGCCTAGCGGGAGATTTGTCCAAAAACATTCAGTACTTC.

The chain joins TRBV28 to TRBJ1-2; a weak D match, TRBD1 (5 bases). The V end lost 3 bases, the J end lost 3 bases, and 8 bases lay between the germline ends. CDR3 length equals 13 residues. CDR1 is MDHEN, CDR2 SYDVKM, per germline. The chain's CDR3 is CASSFGAYYGYTF. CDR3 DNA: TGTGCCAGCAGTTTTGGGGCCTACTATGGCTACACCTTC.

This clone was detected only once. This rearrangement joins TRBV27 to TRBJ2-1; 8 bases agree with TRBD2. V lost 4 bases and J lost 5; bases outside the gene matches: 10. Germline-derived CDR1 and CDR2 are MNHEY and SMNVEV (reference sequence). The CDR3 extends over 16 amino acids. CDR3 DNA: TGTGCCAGCAGTTGGAGCGGCGGGGGGAGAAACAATGAGCAGTTCTTC. It encodes CASSWSGGGRNNEQFF.